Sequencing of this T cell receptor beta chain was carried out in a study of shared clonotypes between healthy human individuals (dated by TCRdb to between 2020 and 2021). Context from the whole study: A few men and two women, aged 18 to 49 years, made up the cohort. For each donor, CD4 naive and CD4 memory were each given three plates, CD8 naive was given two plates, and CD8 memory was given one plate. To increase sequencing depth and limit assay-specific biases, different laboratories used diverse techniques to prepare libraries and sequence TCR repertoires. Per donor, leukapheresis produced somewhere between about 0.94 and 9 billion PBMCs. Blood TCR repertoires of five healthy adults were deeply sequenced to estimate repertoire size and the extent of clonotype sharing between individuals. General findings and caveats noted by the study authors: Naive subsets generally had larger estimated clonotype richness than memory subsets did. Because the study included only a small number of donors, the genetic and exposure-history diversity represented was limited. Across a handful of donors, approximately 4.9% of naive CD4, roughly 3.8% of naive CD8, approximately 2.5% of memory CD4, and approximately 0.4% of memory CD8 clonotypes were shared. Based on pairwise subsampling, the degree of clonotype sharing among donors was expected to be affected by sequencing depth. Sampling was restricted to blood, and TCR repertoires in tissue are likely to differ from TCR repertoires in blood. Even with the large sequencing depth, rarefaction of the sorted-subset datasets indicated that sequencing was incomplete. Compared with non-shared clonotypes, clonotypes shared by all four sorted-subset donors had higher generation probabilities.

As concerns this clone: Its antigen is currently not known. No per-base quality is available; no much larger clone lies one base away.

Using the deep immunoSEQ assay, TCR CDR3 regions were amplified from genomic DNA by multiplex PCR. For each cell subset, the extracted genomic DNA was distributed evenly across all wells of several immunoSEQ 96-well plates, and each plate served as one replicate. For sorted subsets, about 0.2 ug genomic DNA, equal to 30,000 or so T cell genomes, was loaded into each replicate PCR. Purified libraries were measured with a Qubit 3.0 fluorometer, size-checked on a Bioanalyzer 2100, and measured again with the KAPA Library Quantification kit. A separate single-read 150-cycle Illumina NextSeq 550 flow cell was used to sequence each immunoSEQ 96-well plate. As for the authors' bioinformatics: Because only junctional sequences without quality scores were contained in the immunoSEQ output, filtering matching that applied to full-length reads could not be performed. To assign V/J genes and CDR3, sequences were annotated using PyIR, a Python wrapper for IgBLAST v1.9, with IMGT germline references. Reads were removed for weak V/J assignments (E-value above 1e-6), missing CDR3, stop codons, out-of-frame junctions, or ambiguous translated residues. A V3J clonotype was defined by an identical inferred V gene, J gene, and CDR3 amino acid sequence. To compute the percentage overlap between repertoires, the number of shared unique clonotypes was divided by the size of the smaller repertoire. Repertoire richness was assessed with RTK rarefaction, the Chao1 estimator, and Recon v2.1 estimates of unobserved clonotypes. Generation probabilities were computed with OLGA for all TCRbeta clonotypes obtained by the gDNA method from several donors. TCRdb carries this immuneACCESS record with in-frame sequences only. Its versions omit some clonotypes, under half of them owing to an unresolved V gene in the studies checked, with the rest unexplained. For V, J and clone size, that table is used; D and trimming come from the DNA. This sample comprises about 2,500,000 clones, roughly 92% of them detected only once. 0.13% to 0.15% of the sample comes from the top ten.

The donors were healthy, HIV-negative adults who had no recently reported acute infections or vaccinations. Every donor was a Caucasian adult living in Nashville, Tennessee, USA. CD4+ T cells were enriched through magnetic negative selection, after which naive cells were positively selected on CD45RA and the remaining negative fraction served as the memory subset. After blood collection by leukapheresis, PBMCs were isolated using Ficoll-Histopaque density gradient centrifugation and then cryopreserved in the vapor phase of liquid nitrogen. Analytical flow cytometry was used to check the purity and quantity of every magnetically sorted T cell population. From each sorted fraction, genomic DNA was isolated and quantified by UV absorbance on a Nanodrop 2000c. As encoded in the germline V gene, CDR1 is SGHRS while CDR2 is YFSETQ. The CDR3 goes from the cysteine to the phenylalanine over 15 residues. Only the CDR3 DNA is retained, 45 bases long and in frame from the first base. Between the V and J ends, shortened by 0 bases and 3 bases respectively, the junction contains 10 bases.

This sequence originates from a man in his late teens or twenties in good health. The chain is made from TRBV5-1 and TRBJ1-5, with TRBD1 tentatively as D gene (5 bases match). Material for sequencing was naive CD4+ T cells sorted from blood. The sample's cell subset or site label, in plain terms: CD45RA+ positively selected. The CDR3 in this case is CASSLVWGPNQPQHF. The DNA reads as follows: TGCGCCAGCAGCTTGGTATGGGGCCCCAATCAGCCCCAGCATTTT.